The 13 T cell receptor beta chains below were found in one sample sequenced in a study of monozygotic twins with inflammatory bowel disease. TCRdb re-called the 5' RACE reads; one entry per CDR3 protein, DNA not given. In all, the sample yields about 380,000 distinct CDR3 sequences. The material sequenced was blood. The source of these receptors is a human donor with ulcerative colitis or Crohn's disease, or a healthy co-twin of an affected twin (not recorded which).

CDR3 protein: CATSDSQRAGELFF. The chain uses TRBV24-1 and TRBJ2-2. Per germline, CDR1 KGHDR and CDR2 SFDVKD. The CDR3 runs 14 residues.

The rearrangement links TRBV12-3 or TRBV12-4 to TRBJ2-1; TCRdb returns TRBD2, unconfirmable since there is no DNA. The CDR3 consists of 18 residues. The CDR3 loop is CASTPFIPLAGVRNEQFF.

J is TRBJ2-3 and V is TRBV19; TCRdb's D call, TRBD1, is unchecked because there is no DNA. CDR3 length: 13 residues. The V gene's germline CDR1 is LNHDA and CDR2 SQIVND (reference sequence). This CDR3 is CASSISGADTQYF.

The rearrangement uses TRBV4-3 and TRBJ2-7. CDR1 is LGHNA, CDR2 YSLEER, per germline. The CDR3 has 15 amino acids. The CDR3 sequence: CASSQVGLTGYEQYF.

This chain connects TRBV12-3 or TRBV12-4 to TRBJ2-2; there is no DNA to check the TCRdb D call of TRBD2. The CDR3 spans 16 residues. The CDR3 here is CASSRTSGGNTGELFF.

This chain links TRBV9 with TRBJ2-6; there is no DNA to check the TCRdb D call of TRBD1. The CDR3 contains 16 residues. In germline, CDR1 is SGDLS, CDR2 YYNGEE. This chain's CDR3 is CASSAQSGAGANVLTF. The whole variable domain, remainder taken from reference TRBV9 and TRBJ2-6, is DSGVTQTPKHLITATGQRVTLRCSPRSGDLSVYWYQQSLDQGLQFLIQYYNGEERAKGNILERFSAQQFPDLHSELNLSSLELGDSALYFCASSAQSGAGANVLTFGAGSRLTVL.

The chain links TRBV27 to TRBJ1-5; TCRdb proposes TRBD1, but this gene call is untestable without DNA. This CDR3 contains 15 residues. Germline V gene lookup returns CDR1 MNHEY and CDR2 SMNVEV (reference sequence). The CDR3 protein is CASSLMGAGNQPQHF.

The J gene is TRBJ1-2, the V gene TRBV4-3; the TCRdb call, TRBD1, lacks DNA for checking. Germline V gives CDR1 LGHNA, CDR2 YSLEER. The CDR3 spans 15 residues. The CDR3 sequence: CASSQDVQGNYGYTF.

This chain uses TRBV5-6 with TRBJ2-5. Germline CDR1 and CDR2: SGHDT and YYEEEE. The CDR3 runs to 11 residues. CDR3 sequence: CASSHLGSQYF.

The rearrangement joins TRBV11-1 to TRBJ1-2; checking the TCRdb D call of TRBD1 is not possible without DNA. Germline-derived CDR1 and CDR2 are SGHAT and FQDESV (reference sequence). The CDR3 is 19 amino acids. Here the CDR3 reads CASSIRQQPRGDNNYGYTF. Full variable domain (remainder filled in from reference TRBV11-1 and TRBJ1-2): EAEVAQSPRYKITEKSQAVAFWCDPISGHATLYWYRQILGQGPELLVQFQDESVVDDSQLPKDRFSAERLKGVDSTLKIQPAELGDSAMYLCASSIRQQPRGDNNYGYTFGSGTRLTVV.

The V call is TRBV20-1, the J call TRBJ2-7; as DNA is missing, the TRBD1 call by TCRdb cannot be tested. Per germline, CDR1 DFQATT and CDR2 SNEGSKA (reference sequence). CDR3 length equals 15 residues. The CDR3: CSARARQDPSYEQYF.

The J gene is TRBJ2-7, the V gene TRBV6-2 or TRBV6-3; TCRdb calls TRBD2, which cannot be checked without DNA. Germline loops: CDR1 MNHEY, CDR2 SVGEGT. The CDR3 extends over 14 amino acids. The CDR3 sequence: CASSPTGPSYEQYF.

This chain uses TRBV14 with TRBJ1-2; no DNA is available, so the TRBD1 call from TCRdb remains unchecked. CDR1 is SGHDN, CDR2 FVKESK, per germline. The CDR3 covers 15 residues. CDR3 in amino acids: CASSLRTGWNYGYTF.